Below, one TCR beta chain is given with its context. The antigen is not known. cDNA libraries of TCR beta carried unique molecular identifiers. T cells numbering roughly 0.85 to 11 million gave rise to roughly 0.5 million cDNA molecules. One entry per CDR3 protein results from TCRdb running MiXCR on the PCR reads. The repertoire includes more than 450,000 distinct CDR3 sequences, 44% of them detected once, and around 1.7% sits in the top ten. This sample was included in a study of post-analysis software for immune sequencing data. For the study at large: The study covered relapsing-remitting, secondary progressive and progressive-relapsing courses of multiple sclerosis. Points from the study as a whole: There was significantly lower normalized Chao1 diversity in multiple sclerosis patients than in controls. Same-batch samples co-clustered strongly by F measure. Included in a set of five TRBV segments more frequent in patients than controls were TRBV5-6, TRBV5-1 and TRBV20-1.

V lost 3 bases, J lost 0 bases, and 4 bases stayed unmatched. CDR3 length: 15 residues. CDR1 and CDR2 from the germline V gene are DFQATT and SNEGSKA (reference sequence). The receptor's source is a girl aged 5-17 years with multiple sclerosis. The rearrangement uses TRBV20-1 and TRBJ2-2; 7 nucleotides agree with TRBD2. The sample was blood. CDR3 residues: CSASSGITNTGELFF. In DNA, the CDR3 is TGCAGTGCTAGCAGCGGGATAACGAACACCGGGGAGCTGTTTTTT.